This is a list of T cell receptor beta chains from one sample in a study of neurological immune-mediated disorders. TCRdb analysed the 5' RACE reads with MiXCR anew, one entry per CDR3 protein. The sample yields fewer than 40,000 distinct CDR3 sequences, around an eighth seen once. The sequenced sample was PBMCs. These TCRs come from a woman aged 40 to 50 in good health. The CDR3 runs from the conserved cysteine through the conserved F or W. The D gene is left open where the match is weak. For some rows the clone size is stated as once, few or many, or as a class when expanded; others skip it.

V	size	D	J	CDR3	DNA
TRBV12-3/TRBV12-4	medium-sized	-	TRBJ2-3	CASAYTDTQYF	TGTGCCAGCGCATACACAGATACGCAGTATTTT
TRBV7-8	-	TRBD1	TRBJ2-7	CASSQGQGEQYF	TGTGCCAGCAGTCAAGGACAGGGCGAGCAGTACTTC
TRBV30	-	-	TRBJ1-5	CAWSVGPAQPQHF	TGTGCCTGGAGTGTAGGCCCGGCACAGCCCCAGCATTTT
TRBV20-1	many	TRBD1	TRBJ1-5	CSARRDRAQPQHF	TGCAGTGCTAGACGAGACAGGGCCCAGCCCCAGCATTTT
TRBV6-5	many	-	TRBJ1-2	CASSYYQGANYGYTF	TGTGCCAGCAGTTACTACCAGGGAGCTAACTATGGCTACACCTTC
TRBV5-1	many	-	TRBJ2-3	CASRFIAASTDTQYF	TGCGCCAGCAGATTTATCGCGGCTAGCACAGATACGCAGTATTTT
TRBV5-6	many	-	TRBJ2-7	CASSPSGNRYEQYF	TGTGCCAGCAGCCCATCGGGAAACCGCTACGAGCAGTACTTC
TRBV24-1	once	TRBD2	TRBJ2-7	CATSVAGTYEKYF	TGTGCCACCAGTGTAGCGGGCACATACGAGAAGTACTTC
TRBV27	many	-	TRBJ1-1	CATRMNTEAFF	TGTGCCACCAGAATGAACACTGAAGCTTTCTTT
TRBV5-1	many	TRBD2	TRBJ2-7	CASSLAGGAYEQYF	TGCGCCAGCAGCTTAGCGGGGGGCGCCTACGAGCAGTACTTC
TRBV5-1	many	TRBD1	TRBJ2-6	CASSLAGQGRVSGANVLTF	TGCGCCAGCAGCTTGGCGGGACAGGGGAGGGTTTCTGGGGCCAACGTCCTGACTTTC
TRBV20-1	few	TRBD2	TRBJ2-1	CSARLAGFIHEQFF	TGCAGTGCAAGACTAGCGGGATTCATCCATGAGCAGTTCTTC
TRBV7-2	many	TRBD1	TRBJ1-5	CASSLQTGLSNQPQHF	TGTGCCAGCAGCCTCCAGACAGGGCTGAGCAATCAGCCCCAGCATTTT
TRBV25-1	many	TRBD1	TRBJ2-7	CASSEFLGQGAREQYF	TGTGCCAGCAGTGAATTCTTGGGACAGGGGGCCCGCGAGCAGTACTTC
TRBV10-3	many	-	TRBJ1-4	CAISPGVTNEKLFF	TGTGCCATCAGTCCAGGGGTCACTAATGAAAAACTGTTTTTT
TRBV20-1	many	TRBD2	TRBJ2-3	CSASLAGGGDTQYF	TGCAGTGCTAGTCTAGCGGGAGGGGGAGATACGCAGTATTTT
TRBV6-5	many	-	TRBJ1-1	CASSYSLGTEAFF	TGTGCCAGCAGTTACTCTCTGGGGACTGAAGCTTTCTTT
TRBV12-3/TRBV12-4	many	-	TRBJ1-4	CASSTSPGQSNEKLFF	TGTGCCAGCAGTACCTCCCCAGGACAGTCTAATGAAAAACTGTTTTTT
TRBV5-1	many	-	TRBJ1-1	CASSWQGRTEAFF	TGCGCCAGCAGCTGGCAGGGCAGAACTGAAGCTTTCTTT
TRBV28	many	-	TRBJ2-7	CASSGVTPGTEVTYEQYF	TGTGCCAGCAGTGGCGTTACTCCCGGGACGGAAGTGACCTACGAGCAGTACTTC
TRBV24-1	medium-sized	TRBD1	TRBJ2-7	CATSDPRTGSYEQYF	TGTGCCACCAGTGATCCCAGGACAGGCTCCTACGAGCAGTACTTC
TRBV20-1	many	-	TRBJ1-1	CSASFAQSTEAFF	TGCAGTGCCAGTTTCGCCCAGAGCACTGAAGCTTTCTTT
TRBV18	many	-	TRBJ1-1	CASRGGQNTEAFF	TGTGCCAGCCGTGGGGGGCAAAACACTGAAGCTTTCTTT
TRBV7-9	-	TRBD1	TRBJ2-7	CASSPRAKTGRWFEQYF	TGTGCCAGCAGCCCCAGAGCCAAGACAGGGCGTTGGTTCGAGCAGTACTTC
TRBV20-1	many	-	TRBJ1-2	CSGMIRSRGNYGYTF	TGCAGTGGTATGATCAGAAGCCGGGGTAACTATGGCTACACCTTC
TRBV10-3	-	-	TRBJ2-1	CAISPSGSEEQFF	TGTGCCATCAGTCCCAGTGGGTCAGAGGAGCAGTTCTTC
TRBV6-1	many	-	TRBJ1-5	CASTTGDQPQHF	TGTGCCAGCACGACTGGGGATCAGCCCCAGCATTTT
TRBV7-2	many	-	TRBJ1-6	CASSRDPRNSPLHF	TGTGCCAGCAGTCGGGACCCCCGTAATTCACCCCTCCACTTT
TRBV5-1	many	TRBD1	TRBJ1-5	CASSPGTDPNQPQHF	TGCGCCAGCAGCCCGGGGACAGACCCGAATCAGCCCCAGCATTTT
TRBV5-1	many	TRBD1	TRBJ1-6	CASSSGTDNSPLHF	TGCGCCAGCAGCTCCGGGACAGACAATTCACCCCTCCACTTT
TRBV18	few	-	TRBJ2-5	CASSPNFWLSGQETQYF	TGTGCCAGCTCACCAAATTTCTGGCTTAGCGGACAAGAGACCCAGTACTTC
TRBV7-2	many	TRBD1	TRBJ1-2	CASSLGATGKDGYTF	TGTGCCAGCAGCTTAGGGGCGACAGGGAAGGATGGCTACACCTTC
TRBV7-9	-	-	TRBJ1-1	CASSPRDFTEAFF	TGTGCCAGCAGCCCTCGGGACTTTACAGAAGCTTTCTTT
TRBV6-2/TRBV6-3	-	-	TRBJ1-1	CASSYAGIIAEAFF	TGTGCCAGCAGTTACGCCGGGATAATAGCTGAAGCTTTCTTT
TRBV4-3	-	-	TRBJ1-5	CASSQVRSQPQHF	TGCGCCAGCAGCCAAGTCCGGAGTCAGCCCCAGCATTTT
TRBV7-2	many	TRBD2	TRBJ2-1	CASSPRTSGVYNEQFF	TGTGCCAGCAGCCCACGGACTAGCGGGGTCTACAATGAGCAGTTCTTC
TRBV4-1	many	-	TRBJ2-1	CASSPTWSSYNEQFF	TGCGCCAGCAGCCCTACATGGAGCTCCTACAATGAGCAGTTCTTC
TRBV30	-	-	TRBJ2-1	CAWSAGQQFF	TGTGCCTGGAGTGCGGGACAGCAGTTCTTC
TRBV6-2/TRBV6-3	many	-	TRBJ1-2	CASSYGTPSGYTF	TGTGCCAGCAGTTACGGGACGCCGTCCGGCTACACCTTC
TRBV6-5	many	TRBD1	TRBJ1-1	CASSHRTGKGHTEAFF	TGTGCCAGCAGTCACCGGACAGGGAAAGGGCACACTGAAGCTTTCTTT
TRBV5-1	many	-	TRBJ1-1	CASSLRRENTEAFF	TGCGCCAGCAGCCTCCGCAGGGAGAACACTGAAGCTTTCTTT
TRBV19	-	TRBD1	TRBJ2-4	CASKIQGAKNIQYF	TGTGCCAGTAAGATACAGGGGGCCAAAAACATTCAGTACTTC
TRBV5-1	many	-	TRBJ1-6	CASSLEVGGHNSPLHF	TGCGCCAGCAGCTTGGAAGTCGGGGGGCATAATTCACCCCTCCACTTT
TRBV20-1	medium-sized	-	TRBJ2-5	CSASSFFETQYF	TGCAGTGCTAGCAGTTTTTTTGAGACCCAGTACTTC